These T cell receptor beta chains were read from a single sample in a study of T cells in Graves' hyperthyroidism and ophthalmopathy. TCRdb reprocessed the multiplex PCR reads via MiXCR and lists one record per CDR3 protein. The sample records 350,000 to 400,000 distinct CDR3 sequences, over 11% being singletons. The sequenced sample was blood. These receptors were collected from a woman aged 60-75 years with Graves' hyperthyroidism. CDR3s leave out the opening cysteine and the closing phenylalanine or tryptophan. Each record gives: J gene, V gene, CDR3 protein.

J: TRBJ2-4
V: TRBV14
CDR3: ASSQSGQGARAKNIQY

J: TRBJ1-6
V: TRBV5-8
CDR3: ASSLGVLVGYNSPLH

J: TRBJ1-6
V: TRBV2
CDR3: ASSQERGSPLH

J: TRBJ2-7
V: TRBV28
CDR3: ASRPPGRTYEQY

J: TRBJ2-7
V: TRBV9
CDR3: ASSVAAGASYEQY

J: TRBJ2-7
V: TRBV2
CDR3: ASSGLAAIDEQY

J: TRBJ2-7
V: TRBV29-1
CDR3: SVQDRAYEQY

J: TRBJ1-2
V: TRBV7-9
CDR3: ASSLVGQGHGYT

J: TRBJ2-5
V: TRBV9
CDR3: ASSLGTSGSLRETQY

J: TRBJ2-1
V: TRBV14
CDR3: ASSPSIAASYNEQF

J: TRBJ2-1
V: TRBV12-5
CDR3: ASGLARLAKYNEQF

J: TRBJ2-3
V: TRBV7-3
CDR3: ASSLTGGGSDTQY

J: TRBJ1-2
V: TRBV20-1
CDR3: SALTGFESEGYT

J: TRBJ2-4
V: TRBV9
CDR3: ASSTSPKVAKNIQY

J: TRBJ2-2
V: TRBV24-1
CDR3: ATSDRRGQGATGELF